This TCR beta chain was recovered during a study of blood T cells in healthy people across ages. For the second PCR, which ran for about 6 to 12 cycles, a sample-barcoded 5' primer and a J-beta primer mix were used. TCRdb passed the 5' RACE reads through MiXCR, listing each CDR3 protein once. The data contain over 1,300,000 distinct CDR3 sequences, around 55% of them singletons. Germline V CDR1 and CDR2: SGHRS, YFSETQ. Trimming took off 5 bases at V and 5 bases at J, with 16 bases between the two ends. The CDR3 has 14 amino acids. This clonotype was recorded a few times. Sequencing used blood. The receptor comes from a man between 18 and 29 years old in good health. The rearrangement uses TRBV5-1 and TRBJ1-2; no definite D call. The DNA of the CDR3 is TGCGCCAGCAGTTTACGCTTTGGGCCATATGGCTACACCTTC. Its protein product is CASSLRFGPYGYTF.